This T cell receptor (beta chain) was documented in a study of cytomegalovirus exposure and HLA in healthy donors. The length of the CDR3 is 15 residues. The ends were cut back, 0 bases at V and 1 base at J, with 10 bases in the middle. Germline CDR1 reads SGHRS; CDR2 reads YFSETQ. Turning to this clone: Antigen: not known.

This PCR relied on a set of 60 Vbeta primers and 13 Jbeta primers. Sequencing used immunoSEQ multiplex PCR; TCRdb keeps in-frame clones, though not all of them. The sample has 150,000 to 200,000 clones, roughly 68% seen once. Study-level results: Equally common other TCR beta chains were less clonally expanded than HLA-associated ones, a later analysis found. Researchers reported from a later analysis that most CMV-associated TCR beta chains appeared HLA-restricted. Reportedly, diagnosis of cytomegalovirus status by the classifier showed high specificity and sensitivity. Among the sequence variants, a highly shared cluster was likely an artifact of sequencing.

Sequences were obtained from PBMCs. The clonotype originates from a man aged 25 to 40 in good health and CMV-seropositive. V usage is TRBV5-1 and J usage is TRBJ2-5; D gene unclear. CDR3 in amino acids: CASSLGATFQETQYF. CDR3 bases: TGCGCCAGCAGCTTGGGGGCCACCTTCCAAGAGACCCAGTACTTC.